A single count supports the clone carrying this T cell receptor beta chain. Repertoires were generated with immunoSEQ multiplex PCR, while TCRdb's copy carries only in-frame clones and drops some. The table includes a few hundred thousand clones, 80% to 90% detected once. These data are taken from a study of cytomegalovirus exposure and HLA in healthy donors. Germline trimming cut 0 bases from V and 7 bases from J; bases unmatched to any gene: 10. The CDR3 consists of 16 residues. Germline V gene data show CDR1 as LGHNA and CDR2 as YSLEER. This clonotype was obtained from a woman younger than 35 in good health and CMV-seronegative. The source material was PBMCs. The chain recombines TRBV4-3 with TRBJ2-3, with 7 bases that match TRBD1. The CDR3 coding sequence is TGCGCCAGCAGCCAAGAAGGGCGGACAGGTTTTAATACGCAGTATTTT. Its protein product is CASSQEGRTGFNTQYF.